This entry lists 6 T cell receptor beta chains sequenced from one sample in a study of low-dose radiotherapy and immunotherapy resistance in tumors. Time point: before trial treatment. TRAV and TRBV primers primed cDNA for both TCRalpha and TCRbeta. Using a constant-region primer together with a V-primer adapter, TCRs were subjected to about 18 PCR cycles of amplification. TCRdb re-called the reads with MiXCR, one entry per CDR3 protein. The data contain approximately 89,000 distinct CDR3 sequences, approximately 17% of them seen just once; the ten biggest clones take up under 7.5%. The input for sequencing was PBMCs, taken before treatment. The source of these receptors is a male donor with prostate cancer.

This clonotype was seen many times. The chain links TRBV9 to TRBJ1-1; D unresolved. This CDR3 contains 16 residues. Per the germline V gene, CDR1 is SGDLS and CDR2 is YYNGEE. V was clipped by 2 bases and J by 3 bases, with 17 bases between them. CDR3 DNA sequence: TGTGCCAGCAGCGTGGGAATTGATACGGAGTACACTGAAGCTTTCTTT. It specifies CASSVGIDTEYTEAFF.

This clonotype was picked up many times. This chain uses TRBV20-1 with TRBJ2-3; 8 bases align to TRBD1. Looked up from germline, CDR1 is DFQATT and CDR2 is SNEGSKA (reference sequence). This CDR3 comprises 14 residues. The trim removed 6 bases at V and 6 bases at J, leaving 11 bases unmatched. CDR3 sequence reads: CSAEVSGGEDTQYF. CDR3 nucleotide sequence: TGCAGTGCCGAAGTTTCAGGGGGCGAGGATACGCAGTATTTT.

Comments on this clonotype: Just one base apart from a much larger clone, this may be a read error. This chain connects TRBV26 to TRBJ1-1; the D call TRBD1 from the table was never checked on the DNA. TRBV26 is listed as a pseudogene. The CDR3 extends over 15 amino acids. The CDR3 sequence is CASRATPGRTSGAFF. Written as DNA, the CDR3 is TGTGCCAGCAGAGCCACCCCCGGACGGACAAGTGGGGCTTTCTTT.

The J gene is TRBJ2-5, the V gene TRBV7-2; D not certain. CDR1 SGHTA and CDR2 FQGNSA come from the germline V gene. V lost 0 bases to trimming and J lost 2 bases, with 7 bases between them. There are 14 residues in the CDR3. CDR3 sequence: CASSLAFGQETQYF. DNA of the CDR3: TGTGCCAGCAGCTTAGCTTTCGGACAAGAGACCCAGTACTTC.

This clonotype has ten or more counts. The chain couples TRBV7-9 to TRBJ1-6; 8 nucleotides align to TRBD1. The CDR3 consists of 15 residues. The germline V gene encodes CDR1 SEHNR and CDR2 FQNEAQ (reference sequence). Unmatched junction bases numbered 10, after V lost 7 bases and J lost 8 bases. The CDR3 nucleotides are TGTGCCAGCACCATAAGGACAGGGACTTATTCACCCCTCCACTTT. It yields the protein CASTIRTGTYSPLHF.

The CDR3 sequence: CASSLSGEWNWDYNEQFF. The CDR3, as DNA: TGTGCCAGCAGTTTATCCGGGGAGTGGAATTGGGACTACAATGAGCAGTTCTTC. The rearrangement links TRBV28 to TRBJ2-1; TRBD2 is a possible D gene (5 bases). Per germline, CDR1 MDHEN and CDR2 SYDVKM. V was pared by 1 base and J by 3 bases, with 19 bases between. The CDR3 spans 18 residues.